This TCR beta chain was recorded in a study of blood T cell repertoires in COVID-19. Whole-study context: Nucleic acid was either cDNA or gDNA, and it came from T cells, B-cell-depleted T cells, or PBMCs.

CDR3 length: 17 residues. Germline assignment: CDR1 LGHNA and CDR2 YNFKEQ. Trimming took off 0 bases at V and 0 bases at J, with 9 bases between the two ends. In assigning cohorts, the study relied on participant-reported clinical history. Authors' data handling: Amplification of reference gene primers was used by the study to estimate nucleated cell counts. Method: immunoSEQ multiplex PCR; TCRdb's copy keeps in-frame clones and lacks some. V and J calls and clone size are those listed in that table; D and trimming were worked out from the DNA. The table includes 250,000 to 350,000 clones, around 90% detected once.

The chain combines TRBV4-2 with TRBJ2-6; unclear D gene. The sequence was collected from a woman aged 30 to 39 who had recovered from COVID-19. Sequenced material: PBMCs or T cells enriched from blood (not recorded which). In nucleotides, the CDR3 is TGTGCCAGCAGCCAAGATGATAGGAGCTCTGGGGCCAACGTCCTGACTTTC. Protein sequence: CASSQDDRSSGANVLTF.